This T cell receptor beta chain was observed in a study of T cell changes during pregnancy in multiple sclerosis. Generated by immunoSEQ multiplex PCR, the TCRdb table keeps only in-frame clones and is missing some. The sample lists roughly 39,000 clones, roughly 91% seen once, with 0.37% in the top ten. Sample: CD4+ T cells from peripheral blood mononuclear cells, taken after pregnancy. The receptor was derived from a female donor in good health, enrolled as a control in a pregnancy study.

CDR3 region: CASSPDMGLTTEAFF. CDR3 in DNA: TGTGCCAGCTCACCCGATATGGGACTGACCACTGAAGCTTTCTTT. V usage is TRBV18 and J usage is TRBJ1-1, with a weak D call TRBD1 (5 bases). The length of the CDR3 is 15 residues. CDR1 and CDR2 (germline): KGHSH, LQKENI. With 3 bases removed from V and 4 bases from J, the gap between germline ends came to 15 bases.